Shown below are 15 T cell receptor beta chains from a single sample sequenced in a study of post-analysis software for immune sequencing data. General study results and limits: Patients showed TRBV5-6, TRBV5-1 and TRBV20-1 among about five TRBV segments more frequent than in controls.

These receptors have no known antigen. The authors incorporated unique molecular identifiers into the TCR beta cDNA libraries. Via MiXCR, TCRdb re-called the PCR reads, giving one row per CDR3 protein. The sample has approximately 730,000 distinct CDR3 sequences, less than 35% seen once. Sequencing input: blood. The receptors come from a girl aged 10 to 17 with multiple sclerosis.

V is TRBV4-2 and J is TRBJ1-5, with D uncertain. Germline-derived CDR1 and CDR2 are LGHNA and YNFKEQ. V was trimmed by 0 bases and J by 9 bases, leaving 12 bases between them. The CDR3 consists of 14 residues. In DNA form, the CDR3 reads TGTGCCAGCAGCCAAGATAGGGAATTGGGGCCCCAGCATTTT. This codes for CASSQDRELGPQHF.

This clonotype was found a few times. The gene calls are TRBV29-1 and TRBJ1-2; no clear D. The germline V gene encodes CDR1 SQVTM and CDR2 ANQGSEA. The CDR3 has 14 amino acids. With 0 bases removed from V and 8 bases from J, the gap between germline ends came to 16 bases. This CDR3 reads CSVEDSSPREGYTF. In DNA, the CDR3 is TGCAGCGTTGAAGATTCCTCACCAAGGGAAGGCTACACCTTC.

J is TRBJ2-5 and V is TRBV10-3; 10 nucleotides agree with TRBD1. Germline lookup yields CDR1 ENHRY and CDR2 SYGVKD. This CDR3 region has 14 residues. After removal of 10 bases from V and 4 bases from J, the junction contained 9 bases not matched to a gene. The CDR3 loop is CATYPTGGLETQYF. The CDR3 DNA sequence: TGTGCCACCTACCCGACAGGGGGCTTAGAGACCCAGTACTTC.

As regards this clonotype: The junction shows a germline mismatch at one end, possibly a read error. The gene calls are TRBV12-3 or TRBV12-4 and TRBJ1-2; D remains unclear. This CDR3 spans 10 amino acids. The CDR3 DNA is TGTGTCAGCCCTATCTTTGGCTACACCTTC. It codes for CVSPIFGYTF.

This clonotype was observed a few times. The chain has TRBV6-5 and TRBJ2-1; D is possibly TRBD1 (6 bases). Germline V gene lookup returns CDR1 MNHEY and CDR2 SVGAGI. The CDR3 is 15 residues long. V was trimmed by 6 bases and J by 0 bases, leaving 12 bases between them. CDR3 in amino acids: CASRTRGSSYNEQFF. In DNA, the CDR3 is TGTGCCAGCAGGACGAGGGGGAGCTCCTACAATGAGCAGTTCTTC.

This clonotype was recorded a few times. This chain uses TRBV7-2 with TRBJ2-7, with 9 bases identical to TRBD2. Germline CDR1 is SGHTA and CDR2 is FQGNSA. The V gene end was trimmed by 1 base and the J gene end by 0 bases; junction bases not matched to a gene: 7. This CDR3 is built from 17 residues. CDR3 DNA: TGTGCCAGCAGCTTAGGAGGCGGGGGGGCCTTCTCCTACGAGCAGTACTTC. Translated: CASSLGGGGAFSYEQYF. Combining the CDR3 with reference TRBV7-2 and TRBJ2-7 gives the whole variable domain GAGVSQSPSNKVTEKGKDVELRCDPISGHTALYWYRQSLGQGLEFLIYFQGNSAPDKSGLPSDRFSAERTGGSVSTLTIQRTQQEDSAVYLCASSLGGGGAFSYEQYFGPGTRLTVT.

The chain is built from TRBV25-1 and TRBJ2-1, with a tentative D call TRBD2 (5 bases). Trimming shortened V by 6 bases and J by 13 bases, and 28 bases separated the two germline ends. Germline lookup yields CDR1 MGHDK and CDR2 SYGVNS. CDR3 size: 16 residues. The CDR3 loop is CASSLDKTGGQETQFF. For the CDR3, the DNA is TGTGCCAGCAGCTTAGATAAAACGGGCGGGCAAGAGACCCAGTTCTTC.

The rearrangement uses TRBV27 and TRBJ1-2; TRBD1 matches at 11 bases. The germline V gene encodes CDR1 MNHEY and CDR2 SMNVEV (reference sequence). The CDR3 extends over 17 amino acids. The V gene end was trimmed by 4 bases and the J gene end by 5 bases; junction bases not matched to a gene: 12. CDR3 sequence: CASSSIQGTGGGYGYTF. The DNA for the CDR3 is TGTGCCAGCAGTTCAATACAAGGGACAGGGGGGGGTTATGGCTACACCTTC.

This clonotype has only a few counts. The chain combines TRBV9 with TRBJ2-1; maybe TRBD2 (5 bases). The CDR3 is made up of 15 amino acids. Trimming stripped 4 bases from V and 6 bases from J, with 17 bases between. Germline assignment: CDR1 SGDLS and CDR2 YYNGEE. CDR3 DNA: TGTGCCAGCAGCCCGAGGGCCCGGGATCTCAATGAGCAGTTCTTC. Amino acid sequence: CASSPRARDLNEQFF.

This clonotype turned up a few times. The chain carries TRBV20-1 and TRBJ1-6, with 7 bases lining up with TRBD1. CDR3 length: 14 amino acids. Germline V CDR1 and CDR2: DFQATT, SNEGSKA (reference sequence). V lost 7 bases to trimming and J lost 7 bases; unmatched junction nucleotides: 10. The CDR3 loop reads CSGGRAGGNSPLHF. The DNA of the CDR3 is TGCAGTGGGGGGAGGGCAGGGGGAAATTCACCCCTCCACTTT.

This clonotype came up many times. The chain has TRBV6-4 and TRBJ2-6; D may be TRBD1 (6 bases). The CDR3 is made up of 16 amino acids. CDR1 and CDR2 (germline): MRHNA, SNTAGT. V was trimmed by 0 bases and J by 4 bases, leaving 10 bases between them. CDR3 region: CASSDSGAAGANVLTF. The CDR3 nucleotides are TGTGCCAGCAGTGACTCGGGGGCGGCAGGGGCCAACGTCCTGACTTTC.

This sequence joins TRBV6-5 and TRBJ1-2; 12 nucleotides line up with TRBD1. Unmatched junction bases numbered 7, after V lost 7 bases and J lost 4 bases. The CDR3 runs 15 residues. Per germline, CDR1 MNHEY and CDR2 SVGAGI. CDR3 loop: CASTGQGALGYGYTF. DNA of the CDR3: TGTGCCAGCACGGGACAGGGGGCATTGGGCTATGGCTACACCTTC.

The chain is built from TRBV4-1 and TRBJ2-3, with D possibly TRBD1 on 6 matching bases. The CDR3 extends over 14 amino acids. Germline V CDR1 and CDR2: MGHRA, YSYEKL. V gave up 4 bases and J gave up 7 bases, with 15 bases separating them. The CDR3 DNA reads as TGCGCCAGCAGCCTCGAGACAGGCTCGCATACGCAGTATTTT. Translated, it gives CASSLETGSHTQYF.

CDR3 amino acids: CSVGGAGSGGYTF. The CDR3 DNA reads as TGCAGCGTTGGTGGGGCTGGGAGTGGTGGCTACACCTTC. This sequence joins TRBV29-1 and TRBJ1-2; possible D gene TRBD1, 5 bases. The germline V gene encodes CDR1 SQVTM and CDR2 ANQGSEA. With 4 bases removed from V and 7 bases from J, the gap between germline ends came to 16 bases. The CDR3 sequence is 13 residues long. The whole variable domain, filled in from reference TRBV29-1 and TRBJ1-2, reads SAVISQKPSRDICQRGTSLTIQCQVDSQVTMMFWYRQQPGQSLTLIATANQGSEATYESGFVIDKFPISRPNLTFSTLTVSNMSPEDSSIYLCSVGGAGSGGYTFGSGTRLTVV.

The chain is built from TRBV12-3 or TRBV12-4 and TRBJ2-1; perhaps TRBD2 as D (5 bases). The CDR3 sequence is 14 residues long. V was clipped by 7 bases and J by 6 bases, with 16 bases between them. As DNA, the CDR3 is TGTGCCAGCAAAGCGGAACTTCCGGGCAATGAGCAGTTCTTC. It codes for CASKAELPGNEQFF.